Listed here is a single TCR beta chain. This clone was detected once. No antigen is known for it. One base away there is no much larger clone; base qualities are not given. The collaborating institutions used their own protocols to collect whole blood in K2EDTA tubes. For TCRbeta analysis, collaborators shipped samples in one of three forms: frozen whole blood, isolated PBMCs, or DNA extracted from either of those sample types. TCRbeta CDR3 regions were amplified from genomic DNA by means of the immunoSEQ Assay, a bias-controlled multiplex PCR. The paper's data handling went like this. The number of nucleated cells in each sample was estimated by amplification of reference gene primers within the assay. To quantify the absolute abundance of each unique TCRbeta CDR3 rearrangement, sequence reads were collapsed and filtered. For each sample, productive Simpson clonality was calculated as the square root of Simpson's diversity index over productive rearrangements. As stored in TCRdb, this immuneACCESS dataset retains in-frame rearrangements with V and J assigned. A fraction of the clones does not appear; measured against another copy, unresolved V genes explain less than half of the discrepancy, and the remainder lacks a known reason. V and J calls and clone size are copied from that table; D and trimming were computed from the DNA. For this sample there are over 90,000 clones; 81% appear just once. Jointly, the top ten make up roughly 25% of the sample.

This sample is part of a study of blood T cell repertoires in COVID-19 (dated by TCRdb to 2019 to 2021). Regarding the study in general: The collaborator samples originated in the United States, Italy and Spain and spanned the acute and convalescent phases of COVID-19. The prospective study material was composed of cDNA or gDNA derived from T cells, B-cell-depleted T cells, or PBMCs. The dataset comprised deeply sampled blood TCRbeta repertoires from subjects exposed to, actively infected with, or recovered from COVID-19. A freely available public database, intended as a resource for researchers studying the immune response to SARS-CoV-2, is where the repertoires were released. Samples came from the ongoing ImmuneRACE study (first 160 participants) plus 1,254 subjects from 6 global collaborators. A de-identified subject ID, COVID-19 status, age in years and sex were almost always included in the sample metadata. Where available, HLA class I and class II types were taken from metadata supplied by the sample provider and were not determined by assay-based typing. Results the study describes overall, beyond this receptor: The quantity of clinical and demographic metadata differed by source and by participant and was supplied without curation.

Deletion took 6 bases off V and 4 bases off J, with a span of 17 bases between the germline ends. The CDR1 and CDR2 encoded by the germline V gene are SGHDT and YYEEEE. Including cysteine and phenylalanine, the CDR3 has 15 amino acids. Just CDR3 DNA is preserved here, 45 bases in frame from base 1. Material: peripheral blood. The TCR was taken from a man older than 75 with active or convalescent COVID-19. The receptor chain draws on TRBV5-6 and TRBJ1-5; D gene: possibly TRBD1, on 5 matching bases. The CDR3: CASTSWGVRNQPQHF. The DNA sequence is TGTGCCAGCACCTCTTGGGGGGTACGGAATCAGCCCCAGCATTTT.